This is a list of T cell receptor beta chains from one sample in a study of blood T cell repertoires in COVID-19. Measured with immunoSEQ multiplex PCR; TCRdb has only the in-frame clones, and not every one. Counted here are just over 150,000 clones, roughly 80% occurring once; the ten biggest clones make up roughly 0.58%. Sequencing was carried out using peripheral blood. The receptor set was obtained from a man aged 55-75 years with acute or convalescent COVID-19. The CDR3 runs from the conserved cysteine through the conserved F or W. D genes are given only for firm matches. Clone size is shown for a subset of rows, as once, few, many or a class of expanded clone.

CDR3nt: TGTGCCAGCAGCTTGGTAGCGATCCCCTACGAGCAGTACTTC; CDR3aa: CASSLVAIPYEQYF; len: 14; d_gene: -; v_gene: TRBV5-6; j_gene: TRBJ2-7; abundance: -
CDR3nt: TGTGCCAGCAGCTTACAGGGGCAACCCTCTGGAAACACCATATATTTT; CDR3aa: CASSLQGQPSGNTIYF; len: 16; d_gene: -; v_gene: TRBV7-2; j_gene: TRBJ1-3; abundance: -
CDR3nt: TGCGCCAGCAGCTTGGAACGGGGGGGCCTAGGTGAGCAGTTCTTC; CDR3aa: CASSLERGGLGEQFF; len: 15; d_gene: TRBD2; v_gene: TRBV5-1; j_gene: TRBJ2-1; abundance: -
CDR3nt: TGTGCCAGCAGCGAGGGGACAGGCACTAACTATGGCTACACCTTC; CDR3aa: CASSEGTGTNYGYTF; len: 15; d_gene: TRBD1; v_gene: TRBV9; j_gene: TRBJ1-2; abundance: -
CDR3nt: TGTGCCAGTAACATAGGACAGCCCTTTTACGAGCAGTACTTC; CDR3aa: CASNIGQPFYEQYF; len: 14; d_gene: -; v_gene: TRBV19; j_gene: TRBJ2-7; abundance: -
CDR3nt: TGTGCCAGCAGTTCCCGCACAACTCACTATGAAGCTTTCTTT; CDR3aa: CASSSRTTHYEAFF; len: 14; d_gene: -; v_gene: TRBV6-2/TRBV6-3; j_gene: TRBJ1-1; abundance: -
CDR3nt: TGTGCCAGCAGCTCGGAGGTCTGGCTAGCGGGCGAGACCCAGTACTTC; CDR3aa: CASSSEVWLAGETQYF; len: 16; d_gene: TRBD2; v_gene: TRBV5-4; j_gene: TRBJ2-5; abundance: -
CDR3nt: TGTGCCACCAGTGATTTCCCCCTTAGCGGGAGTTACAATGAGCAGTTCTTC; CDR3aa: CATSDFPLSGSYNEQFF; len: 17; d_gene: TRBD2; v_gene: TRBV24-1; j_gene: TRBJ2-1; abundance: -
CDR3nt: TGTGCCACCACGGACAGGGAGGTAACCTCTGGAAACACCATATATTTT; CDR3aa: CATTDREVTSGNTIYF; len: 16; d_gene: TRBD1; v_gene: TRBV24-1; j_gene: TRBJ1-3; abundance: -
CDR3nt: TGTGCCAGCAGCACAGGGGTGCTGAACACTGAAGCTTTCTTT; CDR3aa: CASSTGVLNTEAFF; len: 14; d_gene: TRBD1; v_gene: TRBV6-1; j_gene: TRBJ1-1; abundance: -
CDR3nt: TGTGCCAGTAGCGGACTAGCGGGACCAACGCAGTTCTTC; CDR3aa: CASSGLAGPTQFF; len: 13; d_gene: TRBD2; v_gene: TRBV19; j_gene: TRBJ2-1; abundance: once
CDR3nt: TGTGCCAGCAGCCAATCGGGAGGGGGAAGTTCACCCCTCCACTTT; CDR3aa: CASSQSGGGSSPLHF; len: 15; d_gene: -; v_gene: TRBV16; j_gene: TRBJ1-6; abundance: -
CDR3nt: TGCGCCAGCAGCCAAGTCAGGGAAGAGACCCAGTACTTC; CDR3aa: CASSQVREETQYF; len: 13; d_gene: -; v_gene: TRBV4-3; j_gene: TRBJ2-5; abundance: -
CDR3nt: TGTGCCAGTAGCCCGGACAGGAATCAGCCCCAGCATTTT; CDR3aa: CASSPDRNQPQHF; len: 13; d_gene: TRBD1; v_gene: TRBV19; j_gene: TRBJ1-5; abundance: -
CDR3nt: TGTGCCAGCAGCAGAGGCCTTACCTCCTACAATGAGCAGTTCTTC; CDR3aa: CASSRGLTSYNEQFF; len: 15; d_gene: -; v_gene: TRBV6-2/TRBV6-3; j_gene: TRBJ2-1; abundance: once
CDR3nt: TGTGCCAGCAGCGGACAGGCGATCTCCTACGAGCAGTACTTC; CDR3aa: CASSGQAISYEQYF; len: 14; d_gene: TRBD1; v_gene: TRBV2; j_gene: TRBJ2-7; abundance: -
CDR3nt: TGTGCCAGCAGGGACAGAACAGGGCTTGAAAAACTGTTTTTT; CDR3aa: CASRDRTGLEKLFF; len: 14; d_gene: -; v_gene: TRBV2; j_gene: TRBJ1-4; abundance: -
CDR3nt: TGTGCCAGCAGCCGACAGGGGTCCTACGAGCAGTACTTC; CDR3aa: CASSRQGSYEQYF; len: 13; d_gene: TRBD1; v_gene: TRBV6-5; j_gene: TRBJ2-7; abundance: -
CDR3nt: TGTGCCAGCCAATCTAGACCCTACACTGAAGCTTTCTTT; CDR3aa: CASQSRPYTEAFF; len: 13; d_gene: -; v_gene: TRBV28; j_gene: TRBJ1-1; abundance: -
CDR3nt: TGTGCCAGCTCACCATCCCCGGGGGTAGCCAAAAACATTCAGTACTTC; CDR3aa: CASSPSPGVAKNIQYF; len: 16; d_gene: -; v_gene: TRBV18; j_gene: TRBJ2-4; abundance: once
CDR3nt: TGTGCCAGCAGCTCCCGGACTAGCGGGAGGCGAAAGGACATTCAGTACTTC; CDR3aa: CASSSRTSGRRKDIQYF; len: 17; d_gene: TRBD2; v_gene: TRBV5-4; j_gene: TRBJ2-4; abundance: -
CDR3nt: TGTGCCTGGAGTCTCGGGGTATTGGAAAAACTGTTTTTT; CDR3aa: CAWSLGVLEKLFF; len: 13; d_gene: -; v_gene: TRBV30; j_gene: TRBJ1-4; abundance: -
CDR3nt: TGCAGCGTGCAGCCAGGGGACTCCTACGAGCAGTACTTC; CDR3aa: CSVQPGDSYEQYF; len: 13; d_gene: -; v_gene: TRBV29-1; j_gene: TRBJ2-7; abundance: -
CDR3nt: TGTGCCAGCAGTAAATCTCCTTGGACAGGGTCCTACGAGCAGTACTTC; CDR3aa: CASSKSPWTGSYEQYF; len: 16; d_gene: TRBD1; v_gene: TRBV28; j_gene: TRBJ2-7; abundance: -
CDR3nt: TGTGCCAGCACCAGGGGGCAACAGCCCCAGCATTTT; CDR3aa: CASTRGQQPQHF; len: 12; d_gene: TRBD1; v_gene: TRBV28; j_gene: TRBJ1-5; abundance: -
CDR3nt: TGTGCCAGCAGCAAGAGTAAAGCGGAGCTACCCTACAATGAGCAGTTCTTC; CDR3aa: CASSKSKAELPYNEQFF; len: 17; d_gene: -; v_gene: TRBV21-1; j_gene: TRBJ2-1; abundance: -